Given below is one T cell receptor (beta chain) in context. What it recognizes is unknown. These data are taken from a study of CD8+ T cells in alopecia areata. Trimming left V 5 bases short and J 6 bases short, with 11 bases between. CDR1 MNHEY and CDR2 SMNVEV come from the germline V gene (reference sequence). This CDR3 spans 12 amino acids. The treatment was: oral pan-JAK inhibitor, 5-10 mg twice daily. A FACSAria was used to sort CD4+ and CD8+ T cells. These cells came from PBMCs. Findings of the study overall: TCR sharing was clearer in mice than between patients, perhaps partly owing to patient HLA diversity. Whether baseline CD8+ expansion is linked to response remains uncertain, given a single nonresponder.

In each case, RNA was isolated and then reverse transcribed into cDNA as the sequencing template. This table comes from immunoSEQ multiplex PCR, and its TCRdb copy is limited to in-frame clones, with some not included. The sample carries 190,000 or so clones, 58% recorded once. The chain employs TRBV27 and TRBJ2-7; TRBD2 is a possible D gene (6 bases). This TCR derives from a human donor with alopecia areata. The sample in question was CD4+ T cells sorted from blood, obtained at week 24, from a patient treated with tofacitinib. Here the CDR3 reads CASSPAGSEQYF. The DNA for the CDR3 is TGTGCCAGCAGTCCCGCGGGATCCGAGCAGTACTTC.